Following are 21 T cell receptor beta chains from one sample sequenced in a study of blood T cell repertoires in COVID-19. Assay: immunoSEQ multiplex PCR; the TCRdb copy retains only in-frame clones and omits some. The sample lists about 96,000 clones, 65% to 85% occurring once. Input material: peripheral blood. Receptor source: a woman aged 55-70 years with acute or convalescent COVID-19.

The CDR3 DNA reads TGCGCCAGCAGCCAAGAAACTAGACCCTACGAGCAGTACTTC. Translation gives CASSQETRPYEQYF. The gene calls are TRBV4-1 and TRBJ2-7, with D possibly being TRBD2 (5 bases). Trimming removed 0 bases at V and 2 bases at J, with 8 bases between. Germline CDR1 MGHRA, CDR2 YSYEKL. The CDR3 is 14 residues long.

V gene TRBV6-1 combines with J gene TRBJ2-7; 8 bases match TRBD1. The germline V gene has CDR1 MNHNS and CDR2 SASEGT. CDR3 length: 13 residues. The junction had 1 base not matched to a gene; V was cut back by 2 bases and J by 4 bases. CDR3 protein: CASSENRGYEQYF. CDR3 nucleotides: TGTGCCAGCAGTGAAAACAGGGGGTACGAGCAGTACTTC.

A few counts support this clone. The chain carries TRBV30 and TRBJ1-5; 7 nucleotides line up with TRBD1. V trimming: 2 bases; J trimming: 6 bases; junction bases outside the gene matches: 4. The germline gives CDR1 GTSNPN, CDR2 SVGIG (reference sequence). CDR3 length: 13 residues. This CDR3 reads CAWSPGGGQPQHF. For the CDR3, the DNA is TGTGCCTGGAGTCCAGGGGGAGGTCAGCCCCAGCATTTT.

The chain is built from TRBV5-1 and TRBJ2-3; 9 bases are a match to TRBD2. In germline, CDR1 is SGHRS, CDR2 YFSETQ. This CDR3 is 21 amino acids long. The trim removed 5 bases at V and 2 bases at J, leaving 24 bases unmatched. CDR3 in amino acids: CASRYPRTAGGPGAHTDTQYF. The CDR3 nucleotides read TGCGCCAGCAGGTACCCCCGAACAGCGGGGGGACCGGGTGCCCACACAGATACGCAGTATTTT.

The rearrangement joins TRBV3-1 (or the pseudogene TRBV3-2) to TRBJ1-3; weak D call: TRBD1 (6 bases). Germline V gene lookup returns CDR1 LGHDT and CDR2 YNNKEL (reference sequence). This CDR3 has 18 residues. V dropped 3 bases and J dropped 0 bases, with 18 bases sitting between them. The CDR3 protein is CASSQILPGQSSGNTIYF. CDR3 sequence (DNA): TGTGCCAGCAGCCAGATTCTCCCGGGACAAAGCTCTGGAAACACCATATATTTT.

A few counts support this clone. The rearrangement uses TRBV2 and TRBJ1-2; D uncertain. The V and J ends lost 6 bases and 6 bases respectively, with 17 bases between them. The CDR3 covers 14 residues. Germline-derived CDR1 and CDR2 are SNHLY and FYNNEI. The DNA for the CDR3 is TGTGCCAGCAGCCAATCAGGCCAGGTCGATGGCTACACCTTC. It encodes CASSQSGQVDGYTF.

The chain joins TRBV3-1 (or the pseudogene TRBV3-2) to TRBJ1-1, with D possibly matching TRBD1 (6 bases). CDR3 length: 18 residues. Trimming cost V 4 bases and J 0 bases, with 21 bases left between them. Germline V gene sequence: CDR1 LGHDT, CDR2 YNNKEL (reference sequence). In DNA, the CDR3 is TGTGCCAGCAGCCCCCGACAGGCTGTCGGGGAAATGAACACTGAAGCTTTCTTT. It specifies CASSPRQAVGEMNTEAFF.

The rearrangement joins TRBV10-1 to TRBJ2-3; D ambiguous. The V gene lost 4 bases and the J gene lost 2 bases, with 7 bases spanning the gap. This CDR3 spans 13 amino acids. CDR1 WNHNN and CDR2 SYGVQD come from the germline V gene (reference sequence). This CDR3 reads CASSAGVTDTQYF. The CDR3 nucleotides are TGCGCCAGCAGTGCGGGTGTCACAGATACGCAGTATTTT.

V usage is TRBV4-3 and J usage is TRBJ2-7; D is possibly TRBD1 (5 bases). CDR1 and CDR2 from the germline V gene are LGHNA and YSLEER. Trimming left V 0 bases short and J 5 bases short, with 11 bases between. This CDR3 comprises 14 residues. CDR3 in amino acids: CASSQDLARDEQYF. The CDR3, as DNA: TGCGCCAGCAGCCAAGATCTTGCCAGGGACGAGCAGTACTTC.

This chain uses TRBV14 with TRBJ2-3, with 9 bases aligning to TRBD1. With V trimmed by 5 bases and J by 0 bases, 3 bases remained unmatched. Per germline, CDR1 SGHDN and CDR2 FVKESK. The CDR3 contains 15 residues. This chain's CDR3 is CASSKQGASTDTQYF. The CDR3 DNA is TGTGCCAGCAGCAAACAGGGGGCAAGCACAGATACGCAGTATTTT.

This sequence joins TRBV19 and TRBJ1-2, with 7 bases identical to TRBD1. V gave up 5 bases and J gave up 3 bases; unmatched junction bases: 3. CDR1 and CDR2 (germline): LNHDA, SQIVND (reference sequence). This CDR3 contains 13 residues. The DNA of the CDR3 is TGTGCCAGTAGTGAAGACAGGGACTATGGCTACACCTTC. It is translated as CASSEDRDYGYTF. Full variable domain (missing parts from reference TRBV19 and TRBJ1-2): DGGITQSPKYLFRKEGQNVTLSCEQNLNHDAMYWYRQDPGQGLRLIYYSQIVNDFQKGDIAEGYSVSREKKESFPLTVTSAQKNPTAFYLCASSEDRDYGYTFGSGTRLTVV.

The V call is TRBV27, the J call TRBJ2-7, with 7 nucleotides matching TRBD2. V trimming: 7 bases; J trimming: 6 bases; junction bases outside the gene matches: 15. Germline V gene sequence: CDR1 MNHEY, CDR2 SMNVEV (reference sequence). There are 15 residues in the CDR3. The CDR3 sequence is CASKYQRGDLGEQYF. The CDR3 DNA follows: TGTGCCAGCAAATATCAGCGGGGAGACCTTGGCGAGCAGTACTTC.

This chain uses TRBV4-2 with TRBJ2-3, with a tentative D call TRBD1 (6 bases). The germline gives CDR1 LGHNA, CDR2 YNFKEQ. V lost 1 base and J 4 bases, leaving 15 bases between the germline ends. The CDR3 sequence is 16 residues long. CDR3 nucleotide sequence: TGTGCCAGCAGCCAAGTGAGCGCCAGGGGCTCAGATACGCAGTATTTT. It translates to CASSQVSARGSDTQYF.

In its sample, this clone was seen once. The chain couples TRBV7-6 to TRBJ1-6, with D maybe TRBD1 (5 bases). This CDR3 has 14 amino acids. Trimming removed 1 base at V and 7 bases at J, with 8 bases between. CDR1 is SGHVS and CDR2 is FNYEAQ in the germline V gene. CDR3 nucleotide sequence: TGTGCCAGCAGCTTAGGACAGTTGAATTCACCCCTCCACTTT. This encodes CASSLGQLNSPLHF.

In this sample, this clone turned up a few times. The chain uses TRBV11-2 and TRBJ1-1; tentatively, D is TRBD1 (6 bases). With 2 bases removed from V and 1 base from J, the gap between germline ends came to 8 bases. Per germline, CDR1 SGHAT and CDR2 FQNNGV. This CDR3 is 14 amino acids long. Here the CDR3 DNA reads TGTGCCAGCAGCTTACAGGGGCAGAACACTGAAGCTTTCTTT. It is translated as CASSLQGQNTEAFF.

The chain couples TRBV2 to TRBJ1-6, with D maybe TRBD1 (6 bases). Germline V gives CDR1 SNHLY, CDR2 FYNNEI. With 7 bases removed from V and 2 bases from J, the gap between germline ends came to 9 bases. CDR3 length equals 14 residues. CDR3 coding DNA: TGTGCCAGCAACACAGGGACCTATAATTCACCCCTCCACTTT. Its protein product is CASNTGTYNSPLHF.

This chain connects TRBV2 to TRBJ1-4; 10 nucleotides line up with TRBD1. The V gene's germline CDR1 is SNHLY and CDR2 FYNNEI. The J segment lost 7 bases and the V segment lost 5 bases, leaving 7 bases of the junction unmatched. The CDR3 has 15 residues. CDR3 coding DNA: TGTGCCAGCAGTCGAACCGGGACAGGGGTTGAAAAACTGTTTTTT. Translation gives CASSRTGTGVEKLFF.

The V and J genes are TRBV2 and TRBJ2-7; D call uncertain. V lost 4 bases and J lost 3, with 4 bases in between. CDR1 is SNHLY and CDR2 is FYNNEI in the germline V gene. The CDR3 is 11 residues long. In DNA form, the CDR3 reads TGTGCCAGCAGTGCTCTCTACGAGCAGTACTTC. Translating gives CASSALYEQYF.

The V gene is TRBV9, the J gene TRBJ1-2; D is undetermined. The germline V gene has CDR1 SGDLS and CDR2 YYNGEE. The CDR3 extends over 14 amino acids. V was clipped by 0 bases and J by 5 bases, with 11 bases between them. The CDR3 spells CASSVGAGLYGYTF. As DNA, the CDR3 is TGTGCCAGCAGCGTAGGGGCAGGACTATATGGCTACACCTTC. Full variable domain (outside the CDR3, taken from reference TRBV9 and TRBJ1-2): DSGVTQTPKHLITATGQRVTLRCSPRSGDLSVYWYQQSLDQGLQFLIQYYNGEERAKGNILERFSAQQFPDLHSELNLSSLELGDSALYFCASSVGAGLYGYTFGSGTRLTVV.

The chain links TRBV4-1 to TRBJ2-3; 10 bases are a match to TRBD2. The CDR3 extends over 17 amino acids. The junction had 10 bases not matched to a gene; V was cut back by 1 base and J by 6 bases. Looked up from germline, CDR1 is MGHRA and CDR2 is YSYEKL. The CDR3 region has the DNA TGCGCCAGCAGCCAAGCCAGGAGCGGGGGGGGACAGGATACGCAGTATTTT. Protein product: CASSQARSGGGQDTQYF.

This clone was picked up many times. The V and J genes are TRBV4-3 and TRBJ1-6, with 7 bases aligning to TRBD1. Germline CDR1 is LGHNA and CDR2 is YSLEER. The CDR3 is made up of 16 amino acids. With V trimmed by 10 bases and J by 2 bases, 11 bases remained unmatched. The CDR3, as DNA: TGCGCCACACGGAGTCGACAGGGAACCTATAATTCACCCCTCCACTTT. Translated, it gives CATRSRQGTYNSPLHF.